This TCR beta chain comes out of a study of memory CD4+ T cells and cytomegalovirus serostatus. Study-wide context: Healthy Belgian adult donors included several CMV-positive and 24 CMV-negative people. The study's findings and limits: Of approximately 160 reported CMV TCRbeta sequences, 65 to 85 were found in memory CD4+ repertoires. Repertoires predicted CMV serostatus with median bootstrapped AUC of around 0.96.

Libraries were prepared by immunoSEQ multiplex PCR; TCRdb keeps only in-frame clonotypes and omits some of them. The sample includes about 57,000 clones, 70% to 80% of them seen just once. The sort gate was single viable CD3+CD4+CD8-CD45RO+ cells for memory CD4+ T cells. As for this clone: Its antigen is still unknown.

The TCR comes from an adult in good health and CMV-seronegative. Material for sequencing was memory CD4+ T cells from blood.

Written as DNA, the CDR3 is TGTGCCAGTAGTTGGGACAGGGGGAAGGGGCAGCCCCAGCATTTT. This translates into CASSWDRGKGQPQHF. The chain uses TRBV19 and TRBJ1-5; 11 positions agree with TRBD1. Germline lookup yields CDR1 LNHDA and CDR2 SQIVND (reference sequence). The V gene end was trimmed by 5 bases and the J gene end by 7 bases; junction bases not matched to a gene: 7. CDR3 length: 15 amino acids. The variable domain in full, completed from reference TRBV19 and TRBJ1-5, reads DGGITQSPKYLFRKEGQNVTLSCEQNLNHDAMYWYRQDPGQGLRLIYYSQIVNDFQKGDIAEGYSVSREKKESFPLTVTSAQKNPTAFYLCASSWDRGKGQPQHFGDGTRLSIL.